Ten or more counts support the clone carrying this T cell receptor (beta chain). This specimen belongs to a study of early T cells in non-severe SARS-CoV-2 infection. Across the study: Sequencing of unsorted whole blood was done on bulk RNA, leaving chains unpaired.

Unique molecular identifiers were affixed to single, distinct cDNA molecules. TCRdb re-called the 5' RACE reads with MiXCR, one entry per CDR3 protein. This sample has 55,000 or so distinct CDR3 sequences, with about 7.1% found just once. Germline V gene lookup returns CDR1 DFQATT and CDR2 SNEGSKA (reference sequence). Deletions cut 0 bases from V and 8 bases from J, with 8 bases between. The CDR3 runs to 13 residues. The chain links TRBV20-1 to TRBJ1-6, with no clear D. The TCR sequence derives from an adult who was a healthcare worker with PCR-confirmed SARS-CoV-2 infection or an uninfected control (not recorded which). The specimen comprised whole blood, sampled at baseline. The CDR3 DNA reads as TGCAGTGCTAGAGATCAGTTGGATTCACCCCTCCACTTT. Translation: CSARDQLDSPLHF.